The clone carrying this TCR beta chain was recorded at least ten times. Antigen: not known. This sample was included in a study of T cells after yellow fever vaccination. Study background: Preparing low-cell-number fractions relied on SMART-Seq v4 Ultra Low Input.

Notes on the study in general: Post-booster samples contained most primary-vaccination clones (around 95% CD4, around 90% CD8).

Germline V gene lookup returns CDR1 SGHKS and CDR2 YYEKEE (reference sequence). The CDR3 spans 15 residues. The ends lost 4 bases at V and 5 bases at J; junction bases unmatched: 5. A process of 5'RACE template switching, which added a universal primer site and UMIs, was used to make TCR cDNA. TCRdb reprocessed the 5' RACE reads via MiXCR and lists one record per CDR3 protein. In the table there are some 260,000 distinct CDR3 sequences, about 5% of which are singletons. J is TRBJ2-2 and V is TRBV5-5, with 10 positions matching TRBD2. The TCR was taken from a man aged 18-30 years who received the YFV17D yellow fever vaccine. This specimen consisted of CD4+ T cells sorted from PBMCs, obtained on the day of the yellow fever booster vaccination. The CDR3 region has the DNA TGTGCCAGCAGCCACACAGCGGGGGGGACCGGGGAGCTGTTTTTT. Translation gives CASSHTAGGTGELFF.